This TCR beta chain is drawn from a study of CD8+CD57+ T cells in acquired aplastic anemia. Study-level information: CD4+ reads averaged about 10 million in healthy donors. Findings and caveats of the study: Shared by patients and controls, just under 30 CD8+ CDR3s were abundant in patients.

Genomic DNA provided the template from which TCR beta VDJ and CDR3 profiles were obtained. Using its own MiXCR run on the reads, TCRdb lists one record per CDR3 protein. The sample shows fewer than 150,000 distinct CDR3 sequences, around 48% of them seen only once. Concerning this clonotype: Its antigen is as yet unknown.

The CDR3 spans 11 residues. CDR1 and CDR2 from the germline V gene are SGHTA and FQGNSA. V dropped 9 bases and J dropped 7 bases, with 12 bases sitting between them. The chain joins TRBV7-2 to TRBJ1-2; maybe TRBD1 (5 bases). Sequencing was performed on sorted CD4+, CD8+, or CD8+CD57+ T cells (not recorded which) from PBMCs. The sequence was collected from a human donor in good health, serving as a control. CDR3 in amino acids: CAREQGGGYTF. DNA of the CDR3: TGTGCCAGGGAGCAGGGAGGTGGCTACACCTTC.